This record covers a single T cell receptor beta chain. Antigen: not known. Using immunoSEQ multiplex PCR, the repertoire was profiled, and TCRdb retains in-frame clones only, with some absent. This table has about 130,000 clones, roughly 88% appearing once. The data are from a study of T cell responses to AZD1222 COVID-19 vaccine. Whole-study findings and limits: Within unmutated variant regions lay the reported targets of nearly half of spike-specific TCRs. Seropositive AZD1222 recipients at baseline numbered only five or six. Samples come after the peak T cell response, not at day 14. Vaccine-associated CD4 TCRs spanned spike, dominant at 160-218 and 743-854.

The CDR3 is 17 amino acids. Germline trimming cut 5 bases from V and 1 base from J; bases unmatched to any gene: 11. Germline V gives CDR1 LNHDA, CDR2 SQIVND (reference sequence). This sequence was found in an adult in good health. Sequenced material: peripheral blood, taken on day 0 of AZD1222 vaccination. The chain combines TRBV19 with TRBJ1-1; 9 nucleotides agree with TRBD1. The CDR3 DNA is TGTGCCAGTAGTGCCCGGCAGGGACAGGGAAAGAACACTGAAGCTTTCTTT. Translating gives CASSARQGQGKNTEAFF.